This record covers a single TCR beta chain. Additional DNA sequences in this sample encode the identical CDR3. The data derive from a study of blood T cell repertoires in COVID-19. Turning to the study itself: Sources were T cells, B-cell-depleted T cells, or PBMCs; the material itself was cDNA or gDNA.

Participants' reported clinical history set cohort assignment. What the recovered Cohort 3 donors had was two negative PCRs, clearance, or symptom resolution. Measured with immunoSEQ multiplex PCR; TCRdb has only the in-frame clones, and not every one. The data contain about half a million clones, approximately 91% of them seen just once; the ten biggest clones take up around 7.9%. The sample comprised PBMCs or T cells enriched from blood (not recorded which). The clonotype comes from a woman aged 55-70 years who had recovered from COVID-19.

The CDR3 DNA is TGTGCCAGTAGTAGAGGAGATACGCAGTATTTT. Encoded protein: CASSRGDTQYF. V usage is TRBV19 and J usage is TRBJ2-3, with D hard to call. The ends were cut back, 4 bases at V and 5 bases at J, with 4 bases in the middle. In germline, CDR1 is LNHDA, CDR2 SQIVND (reference sequence). The CDR3 has 11 residues.